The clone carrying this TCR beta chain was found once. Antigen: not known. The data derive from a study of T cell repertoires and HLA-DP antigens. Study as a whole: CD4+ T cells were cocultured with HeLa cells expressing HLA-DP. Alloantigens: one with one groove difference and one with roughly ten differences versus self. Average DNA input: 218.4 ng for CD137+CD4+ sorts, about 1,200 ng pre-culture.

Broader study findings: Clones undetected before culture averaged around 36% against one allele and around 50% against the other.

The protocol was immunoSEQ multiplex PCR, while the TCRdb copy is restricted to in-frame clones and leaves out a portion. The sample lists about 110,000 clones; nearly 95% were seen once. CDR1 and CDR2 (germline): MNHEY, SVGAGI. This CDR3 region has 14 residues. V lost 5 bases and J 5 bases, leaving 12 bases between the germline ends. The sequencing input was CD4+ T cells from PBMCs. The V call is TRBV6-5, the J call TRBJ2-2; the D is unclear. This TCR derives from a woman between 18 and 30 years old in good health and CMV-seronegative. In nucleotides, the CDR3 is TGTGCCAGCAGTGAGAAACAAAATACCGGGGAGCTGTTTTTT. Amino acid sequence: CASSEKQNTGELFF.